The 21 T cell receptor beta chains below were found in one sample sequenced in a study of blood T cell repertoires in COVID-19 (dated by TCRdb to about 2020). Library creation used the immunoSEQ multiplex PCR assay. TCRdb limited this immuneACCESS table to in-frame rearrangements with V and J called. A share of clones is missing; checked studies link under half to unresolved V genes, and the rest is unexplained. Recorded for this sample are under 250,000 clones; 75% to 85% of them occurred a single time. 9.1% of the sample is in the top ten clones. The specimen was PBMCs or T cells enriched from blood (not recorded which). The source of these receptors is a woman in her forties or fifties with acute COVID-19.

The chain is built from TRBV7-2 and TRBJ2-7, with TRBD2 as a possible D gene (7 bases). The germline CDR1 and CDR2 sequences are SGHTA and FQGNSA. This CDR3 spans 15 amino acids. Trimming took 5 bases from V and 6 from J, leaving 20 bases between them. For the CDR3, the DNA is TGTGCCAGCAGCCTTCAAGGGGGGGCGGGTGTCGAGCAGTACTTC. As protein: CASSLQGGAGVEQYF.

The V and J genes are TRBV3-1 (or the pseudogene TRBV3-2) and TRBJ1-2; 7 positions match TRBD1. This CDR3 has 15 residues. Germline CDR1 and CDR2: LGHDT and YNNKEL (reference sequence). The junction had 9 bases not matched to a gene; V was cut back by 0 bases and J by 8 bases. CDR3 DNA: TGTGCCAGCAGCCAAGATGGGACAGCCCTGAACGGCTACACCTTC. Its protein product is CASSQDGTALNGYTF.

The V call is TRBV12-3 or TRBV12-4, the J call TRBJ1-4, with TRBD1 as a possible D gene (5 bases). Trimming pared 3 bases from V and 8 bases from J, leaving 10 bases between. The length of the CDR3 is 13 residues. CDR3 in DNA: TGTGCCAGCAGTTTCGCAGCAGGGGAAAAACTGTTTTTT. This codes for CASSFAAGEKLFF.

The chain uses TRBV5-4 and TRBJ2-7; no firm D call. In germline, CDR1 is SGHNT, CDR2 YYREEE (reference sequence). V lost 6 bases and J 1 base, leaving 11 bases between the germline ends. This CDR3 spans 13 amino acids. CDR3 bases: TGTGCCAGCACCCTTCCCGGGTCCTACGAGCAGTACTTC. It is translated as CASTLPGSYEQYF.

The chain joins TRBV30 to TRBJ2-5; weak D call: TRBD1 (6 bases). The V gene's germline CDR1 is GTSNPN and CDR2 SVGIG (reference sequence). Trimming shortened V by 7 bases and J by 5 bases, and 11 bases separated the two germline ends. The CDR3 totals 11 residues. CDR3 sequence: CASGDGETQYF. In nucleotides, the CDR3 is TGTGCCTCAGGGGACGGGGAGACCCAGTACTTC.

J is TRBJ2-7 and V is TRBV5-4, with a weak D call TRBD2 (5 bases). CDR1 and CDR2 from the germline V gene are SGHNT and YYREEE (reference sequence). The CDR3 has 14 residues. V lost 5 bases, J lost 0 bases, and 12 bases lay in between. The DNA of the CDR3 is TGTGCCAGCAGACCGGACTCAAGCTCCTACGAGCAGTACTTC. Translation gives CASRPDSSSYEQYF.

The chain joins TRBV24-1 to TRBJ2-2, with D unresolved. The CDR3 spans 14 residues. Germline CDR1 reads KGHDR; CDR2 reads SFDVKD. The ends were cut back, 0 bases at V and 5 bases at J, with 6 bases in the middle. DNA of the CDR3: TGTGCCACCAGTGATTTGGAAGCAACCGGGGAGCTGTTTTTT. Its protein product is CATSDLEATGELFF.

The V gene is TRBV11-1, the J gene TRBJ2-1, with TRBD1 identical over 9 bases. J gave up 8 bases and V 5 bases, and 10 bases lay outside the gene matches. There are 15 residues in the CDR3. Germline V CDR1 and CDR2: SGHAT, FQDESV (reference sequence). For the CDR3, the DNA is TGTGCCAGCAGCAAATTCTCGGGACAGGGTGATGAGCAGTTCTTC. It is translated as CASSKFSGQGDEQFF.

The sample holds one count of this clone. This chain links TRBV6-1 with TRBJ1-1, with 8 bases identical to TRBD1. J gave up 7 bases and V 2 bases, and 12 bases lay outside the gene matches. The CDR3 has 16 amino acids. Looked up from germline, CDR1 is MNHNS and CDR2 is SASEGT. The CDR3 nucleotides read TGTGCCAGCAGTGAATTGGCGGGACACGGACAGGGTGAAGCTTTCTTT. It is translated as CASSELAGHGQGEAFF.

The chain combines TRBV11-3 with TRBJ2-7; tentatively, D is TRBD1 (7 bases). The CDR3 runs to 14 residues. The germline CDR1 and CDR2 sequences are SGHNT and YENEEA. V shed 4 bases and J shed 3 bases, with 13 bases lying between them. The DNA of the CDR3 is TGTGCCAGCAGCTCGACAGGGACTGACTACGAGCAGTACTTC. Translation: CASSSTGTDYEQYF.

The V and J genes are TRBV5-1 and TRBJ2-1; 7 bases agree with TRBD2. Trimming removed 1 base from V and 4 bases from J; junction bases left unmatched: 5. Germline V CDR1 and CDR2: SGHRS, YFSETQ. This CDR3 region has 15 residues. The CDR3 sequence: CASSLSSGAYNEQFF. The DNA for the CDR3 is TGCGCCAGCAGCTTGTCCAGCGGGGCTTACAATGAGCAGTTCTTC.

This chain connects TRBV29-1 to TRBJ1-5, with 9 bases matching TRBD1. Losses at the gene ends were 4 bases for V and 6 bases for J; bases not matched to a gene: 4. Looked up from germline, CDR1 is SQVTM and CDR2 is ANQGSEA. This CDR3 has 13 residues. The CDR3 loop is CSVGDRGSQPQHF. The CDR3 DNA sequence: TGCAGCGTTGGAGACAGGGGGAGTCAGCCCCAGCATTTT.

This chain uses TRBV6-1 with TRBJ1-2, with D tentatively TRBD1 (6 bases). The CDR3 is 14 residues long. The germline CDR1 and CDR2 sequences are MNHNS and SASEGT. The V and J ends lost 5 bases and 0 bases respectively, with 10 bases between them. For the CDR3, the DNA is TGTGCCAGCAGTACCGGGACACCTAACTATGGCTACACCTTC. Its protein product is CASSTGTPNYGYTF.

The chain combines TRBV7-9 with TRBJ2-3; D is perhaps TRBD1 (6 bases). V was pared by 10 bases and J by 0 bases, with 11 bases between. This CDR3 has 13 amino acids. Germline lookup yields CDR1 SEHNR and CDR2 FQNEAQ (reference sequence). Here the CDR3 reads CATRTASTDTQYF. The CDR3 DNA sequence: TGTGCCACCCGGACAGCTAGCACAGATACGCAGTATTTT. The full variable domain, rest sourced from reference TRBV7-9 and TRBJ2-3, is DTGVSQNPRHKITKRGQNVTFRCDPISEHNRLYWYRQTLGQGPEFLTYFQNEAQLEKSRLLSDRFSAERPKGSFSTLEIQRTEQGDSAMYLCATRTASTDTQYFGPGTRLTVL.

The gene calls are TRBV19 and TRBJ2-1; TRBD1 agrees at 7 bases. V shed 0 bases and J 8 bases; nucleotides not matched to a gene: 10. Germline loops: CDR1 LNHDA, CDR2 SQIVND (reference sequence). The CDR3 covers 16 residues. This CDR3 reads CASSIDQRTGSDEQFF. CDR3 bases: TGTGCCAGTAGTATAGATCAACGGACAGGTAGCGATGAGCAGTTCTTC. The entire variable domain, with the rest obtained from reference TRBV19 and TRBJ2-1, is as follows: DGGITQSPKYLFRKEGQNVTLSCEQNLNHDAMYWYRQDPGQGLRLIYYSQIVNDFQKGDIAEGYSVSREKKESFPLTVTSAQKNPTAFYLCASSIDQRTGSDEQFFGPGTRLTVL.

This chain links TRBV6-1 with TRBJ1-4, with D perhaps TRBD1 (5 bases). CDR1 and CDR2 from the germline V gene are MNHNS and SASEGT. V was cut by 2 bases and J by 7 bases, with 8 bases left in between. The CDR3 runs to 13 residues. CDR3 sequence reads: CASSELGGEKLFF. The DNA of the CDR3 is TGTGCCAGCAGTGAACTGGGGGGTGAAAAACTGTTTTTT.

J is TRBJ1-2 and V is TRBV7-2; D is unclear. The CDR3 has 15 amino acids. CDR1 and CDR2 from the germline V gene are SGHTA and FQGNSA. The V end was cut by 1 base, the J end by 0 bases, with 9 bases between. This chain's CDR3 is CASSLEGGSNYGYTF. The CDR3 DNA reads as TGTGCCAGCAGCTTAGAGGGAGGATCTAACTATGGCTACACCTTC.

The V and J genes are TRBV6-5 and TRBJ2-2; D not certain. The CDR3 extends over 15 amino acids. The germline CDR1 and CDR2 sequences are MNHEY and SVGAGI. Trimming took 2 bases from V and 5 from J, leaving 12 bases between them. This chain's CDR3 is CASSYKGVRTGELFF. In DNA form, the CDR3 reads TGTGCCAGCAGTTACAAAGGAGTTCGGACCGGGGAGCTGTTTTTT.

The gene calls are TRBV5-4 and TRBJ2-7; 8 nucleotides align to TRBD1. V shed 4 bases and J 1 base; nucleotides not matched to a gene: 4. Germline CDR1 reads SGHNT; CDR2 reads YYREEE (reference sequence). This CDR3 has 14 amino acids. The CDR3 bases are TGTGCCAGCAGCCTGGACAGGGCGTCCTACGAGCAGTACTTC. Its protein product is CASSLDRASYEQYF.

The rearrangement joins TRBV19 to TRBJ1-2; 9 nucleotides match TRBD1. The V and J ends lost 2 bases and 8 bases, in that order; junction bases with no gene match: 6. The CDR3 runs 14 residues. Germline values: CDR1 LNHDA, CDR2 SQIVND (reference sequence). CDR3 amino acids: CASSIRDREGGYTF. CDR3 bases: TGTGCCAGTAGTATAAGGGACAGGGAAGGCGGCTACACCTTC.

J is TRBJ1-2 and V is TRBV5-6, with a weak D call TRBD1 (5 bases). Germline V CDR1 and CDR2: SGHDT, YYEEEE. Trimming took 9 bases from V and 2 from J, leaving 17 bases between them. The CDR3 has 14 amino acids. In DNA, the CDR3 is TGTGCCACCATTACGGGACTCGCGAACTATGGCTACACCTTC. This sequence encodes CATITGLANYGYTF.